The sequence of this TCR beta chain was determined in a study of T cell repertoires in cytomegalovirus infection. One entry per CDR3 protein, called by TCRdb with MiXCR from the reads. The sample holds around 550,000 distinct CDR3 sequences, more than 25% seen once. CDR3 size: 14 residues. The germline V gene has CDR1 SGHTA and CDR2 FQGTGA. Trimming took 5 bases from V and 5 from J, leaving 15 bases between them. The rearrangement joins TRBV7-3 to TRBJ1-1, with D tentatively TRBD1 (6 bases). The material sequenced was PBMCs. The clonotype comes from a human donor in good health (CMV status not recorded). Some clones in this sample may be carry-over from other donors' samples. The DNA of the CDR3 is TGTGCCAGCAGCCAAGTAGGGGGGAGTACTGAAGCTTTCTTT. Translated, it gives CASSQVGGSTEAFF. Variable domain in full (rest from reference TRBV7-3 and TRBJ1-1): GAGVSQTPSNKVTEKGKYVELRCDPISGHTALYWYRQSLGQGPEFLIYFQGTGAADDSGLPNDRFFAVRPEGSVSTLKIQRTERGDSAVYLCASSQVGGSTEAFFGQGTRLTVV.